Following are 32 T cell receptor beta chains from one sample sequenced in a study of response to subunit inactivated influenza vaccine. TCRdb ran MiXCR on the RT-PCR reads and lists one entry per CDR3 protein. This table has over 400,000 distinct CDR3 sequences, 9.5% to 13% appearing once. The specimen was PBMCs from blood, collected 45 days after vaccination. These receptors all stem from a man in his forties or fifties who received an inactivated influenza vaccine.

This clonotype was counted a few times. The rearrangement joins TRBV3-1 to TRBJ1-1; tentatively, D is TRBD1 (5 bases). Trimming removed 0 bases from V and 4 bases from J, with 12 bases in between. Germline V lookup: CDR1 LGHDT, CDR2 YNNKEL (reference sequence). This CDR3 is 15 amino acids long. The CDR3 loop is CASSQEILGTTEAFF. CDR3 DNA: TGTGCCAGCAGCCAAGAAATACTGGGGACCACTGAAGCTTTCTTT.

This clonotype was seen a handful of times. V usage is TRBV20-1 and J usage is TRBJ2-3; the match to TRBD2 covers 8 bases. Germline-derived CDR1 and CDR2 are DFQATT and SNEGSKA (reference sequence). This CDR3 is 14 amino acids long. J gave up 2 bases and V 8 bases, and 9 bases lay outside the gene matches. The chain's CDR3 is CSKRRGGVTDTQYF. The DNA for the CDR3 is TGCAGTAAAAGACGGGGGGGTGTCACAGATACGCAGTATTTT.

This clonotype was seen a few times. The J gene is TRBJ2-5, the V gene TRBV7-9; TRBD1 aligns across 9 bases. CDR1 is SEHNR, CDR2 FQNEAQ, per germline (reference sequence). The CDR3 totals 16 residues. J gave up 4 bases and V 5 bases, and 11 bases lay outside the gene matches. CDR3 residues: CASSPGQGGSRETQYF. The CDR3 DNA follows: TGTGCCAGCAGCCCGGGACAGGGTGGTAGTAGAGAGACCCAGTACTTC.

The table lists this clonotype with many counts. The J gene is TRBJ2-3, the V gene TRBV7-2; D is uncertain. The V end was cut by 4 bases, the J end by 7 bases, with 21 bases between. The CDR3 consists of 16 residues. The germline gives CDR1 SGHTA, CDR2 FQGNSA. In DNA form, the CDR3 reads TGTGCCAGCAGCTCGACGGACGGATTGGGCGACAATACGCAGTATTTT. Its translation: CASSSTDGLGDNTQYF.

Ten or more counts support this clonotype. The chain couples TRBV7-8 to TRBJ2-2, with TRBD2 identical over 8 bases. CDR1 is SGHVS and CDR2 is FQNEAQ in the germline V gene. The CDR3 is 14 residues long. V lost 2 bases, J lost 8 bases, and 4 bases stayed unmatched. In DNA form, the CDR3 reads TGTGCCAGCAGCTTAAGACTAGCGTCGGGGGAGCTGTTTTTT. Translated, it gives CASSLRLASGELFF.

In its sample, this clonotype was seen a few times. The rearrangement links TRBV6-1 to TRBJ2-2; a possible D gene is TRBD2 (5 bases). Germline assignment: CDR1 MNHNS and CDR2 SASEGT. Between the trimmed V and J ends, which lost 6 bases and 8 bases, there was a span of 19 bases. The CDR3 contains 15 residues. CDR3 sequence: CASSKAARRGGELFF. The CDR3 bases are TGTGCCAGCAGCAAAGCGGCACGCCGTGGGGGGGAGCTGTTTTTT.

The chain carries TRBV7-2 and TRBJ1-5; 7 nucleotides line up with TRBD1. The V gene end was trimmed by 3 bases and the J gene end by 6 bases; junction bases not matched to a gene: 2. The CDR3 has 13 amino acids. Germline assignment: CDR1 SGHTA and CDR2 FQGNSA. For the CDR3, the DNA is TGTGCCAGCAGCTTTGACAGGGTTCAGCCCCAGCATTTT. Translation: CASSFDRVQPQHF.

The V gene is TRBV20-1, the J gene TRBJ2-1, with D unresolved. This CDR3 is 13 amino acids long. V lost 0 bases and J 5 bases, leaving 8 bases between the germline ends. Germline assignment: CDR1 DFQATT and CDR2 SNEGSKA (reference sequence). This CDR3 reads CSAREITDNEQFF. DNA for the CDR3: TGCAGTGCTAGAGAAATAACGGACAATGAGCAGTTCTTC.

This clonotype came up a few times. The CDR3 here is CASSPGQFEQFF. The CDR3, as DNA: TGTGCCAGCAGCCCTGGACAGTTCGAGCAGTTCTTC. V and J are TRBV6-2 or TRBV6-3 and TRBJ2-1; D is possibly TRBD1 (6 bases). Trimming cost V 6 bases and J 10 bases, with 13 bases left between them. In germline, CDR1 is MNHEY, CDR2 SVGEGT. The CDR3 consists of 12 residues.

The V call is TRBV2, the J call TRBJ2-1; a possible D gene is TRBD2 (6 bases). The CDR3 contains 11 residues. The V gene's germline CDR1 is SNHLY and CDR2 FYNNEI. The V end was cut by 9 bases, the J end by 8 bases, with 11 bases between. The CDR3 nucleotides read TGTGCCAGACGGGAGAACGATGAGCAGTTCTTC. Protein: CARRENDEQFF.

There are a few counts of this clonotype. The chain has TRBV29-1 and TRBJ2-5; the match to TRBD1 covers 8 bases. This CDR3 has 13 amino acids. Unmatched junction bases numbered 2, after V lost 0 bases and J lost 5 bases. Germline V gene sequence: CDR1 SQVTM, CDR2 ANQGSEA. The chain's CDR3 is CSVEETGGETQYF. In DNA, the CDR3 is TGCAGCGTTGAAGAAACAGGGGGGGAGACCCAGTACTTC. Full variable domain (remainder filled in from reference TRBV29-1 and TRBJ2-5): SAVISQKPSRDICQRGTSLTIQCQVDSQVTMMFWYRQQPGQSLTLIATANQGSEATYESGFVIDKFPISRPNLTFSTLTVSNMSPEDSSIYLCSVEETGGETQYFGPGTRLLVL.

V gene TRBV6-2 or TRBV6-3 combines with J gene TRBJ2-5, with D unresolved. The CDR3 extends over 14 amino acids. The germline V and J ends were trimmed by 2 bases and 2 bases, with 9 bases remaining between them. The V gene's germline CDR1 is MNHEY and CDR2 SVGEGT. CDR3 sequence: CASSYPDEQETQYF. The DNA of the CDR3 is TGTGCCAGCAGTTACCCGGATGAACAAGAGACCCAGTACTTC.

This clonotype was observed many times. The junction departs from the called germline gene at one end, perhaps through a read error. The chain carries TRBV7-7 and TRBJ1-1; D not certain. CDR3 length: 13 amino acids. In germline, CDR1 is SSHAT, CDR2 FNYEAQ (reference sequence). CDR3 sequence reads: CASSLDFGTEAFF. The CDR3 DNA is TGTGCTAGCAGCTTAGATTTTGGGACTGAAGCTTTCTTT.

This clonotype has just a few counts. A much larger clone sits a single nucleotide away, making a read error possible. This chain joins TRBV12-3 or TRBV12-4 and TRBJ1-1; D gene ambiguous. The CDR3 is made up of 13 amino acids. Trimming pared 3 bases from V and 1 base from J, leaving 6 bases between. CDR3 amino acids: CASSFAENTEAFF. CDR3 bases: TGTGCCAGCAGTTTTGCAGAGAACACTGAAGCTTTCTTT.

The genes are TRBV27 and TRBJ2-3, with D maybe TRBD1 (7 bases). This CDR3 region has 16 residues. Germline V gene sequence: CDR1 MNHEY, CDR2 SMNVEV (reference sequence). V lost 3 bases, J lost 6 bases, and 19 bases lay in between. The DNA of the CDR3 is TGTGCCAGCAGTTTTTTTCAGGGGGGATTGGGGGATACGCAGTATTTT. It specifies CASSFFQGGLGDTQYF.

This clonotype appeared many times. The V and J genes are TRBV9 and TRBJ2-1, with D maybe TRBD2 (6 bases). V was cut by 4 bases and J by 1 base, with 18 bases left in between. Germline CDR1 SGDLS, CDR2 YYNGEE. This CDR3 has 17 residues. CDR3 nucleotides: TGTGCCAGCAGCCCCCCGGAGGGAATGGTATCCTACAATGAGCAGTTCTTC. Protein sequence: CASSPPEGMVSYNEQFF.

J is TRBJ2-7 and V is TRBV5-1; D may be TRBD2 (6 bases). This CDR3 is built from 10 residues. Germline V gives CDR1 SGHRS, CDR2 YFSETQ. Trimming stripped 9 bases from V and 6 bases from J, with 10 bases between. CDR3 amino acids: CANKGGEQYF. The DNA for the CDR3 is TGCGCCAACAAGGGAGGCGAGCAGTACTTC.

This clonotype showed up many times. The chain recombines TRBV20-1 with TRBJ2-5; TRBD2 matches 7 bases. The CDR3 contains 17 residues. Germline CDR1 is DFQATT and CDR2 is SNEGSKA (reference sequence). Trimming at V came to 0 bases and at J to 3 bases, leaving 13 bases not matched to a gene. The CDR3 spells CSARDIFGLGQEETQYF. The CDR3 region has the DNA TGCAGTGCTAGAGATATCTTTGGACTAGGTCAGGAAGAGACCCAGTACTTC.

This clonotype turned up a few times. The chain couples TRBV5-1 to TRBJ2-3; D remains ambiguous. V was shortened by 4 bases and J by 0 bases, with 12 bases between the two germline ends. The CDR3 totals 15 residues. Germline CDR1 SGHRS, CDR2 YFSETQ. The CDR3 coding sequence is TGCGCCAGCAGCCAAATCATTTCTAGCACAGATACGCAGTATTTT. Protein product: CASSQIISSTDTQYF.

This clonotype occurred a few times. The chain combines TRBV15 with TRBJ1-4; D is uncertain. Per germline, CDR1 LNHNV and CDR2 YYDKDF (reference sequence). The V end was cut by 3 bases, the J end by 0 bases, with 11 bases between. The CDR3 covers 16 residues. The CDR3 loop is CATSSPKKSTNEKLFF. CDR3 in DNA: TGTGCCACCAGCAGTCCCAAAAAATCAACTAATGAAAAACTGTTTTTT.

This chain uses TRBV6-5 with TRBJ1-2, with 7 bases that match TRBD1. The CDR3 sequence is 15 residues long. Germline CDR1 is MNHEY and CDR2 is SVGAGI. With V trimmed by 2 bases and J by 4 bases, 7 bases remained unmatched. The CDR3 nucleotides read TGTGCCAGCAGTTACGTACAGGGGAGGGTCTATGGCTACACCTTC. Amino acid sequence: CASSYVQGRVYGYTF.

This clonotype appeared a few times. The chain recombines TRBV7-2 with TRBJ2-7; 11 bases match TRBD2. V gave up 6 bases and J gave up 3 bases; unmatched junction bases: 10. Germline V gene data show CDR1 as SGHTA and CDR2 as FQGNSA. The CDR3 has 16 amino acids. CDR3 coding DNA: TGTGCCAGCAGTAAGGGGACTAGCGGCCCCAACTACGAGCAGTACTTC. It encodes CASSKGTSGPNYEQYF.

Details on this clonotype: A read error may produce the germline difference seen at one junction end. V and J are TRBV6-5 and TRBJ2-3; D possibly corresponds to TRBD2 (5 bases). This CDR3 is built from 12 residues. Germline V gives CDR1 MNHEY, CDR2 SVGAGI. The CDR3, as DNA: TGTGCCACCAGTTCAGGACTTCTTACGCAGTATTTT. Its translation: CATSSGLLTQYF.

For this clonotype: A much larger clone is a single base away; this may be a read error. The chain links TRBV4-1 to TRBJ2-5, with a tentative D call TRBD2 (5 bases). Germline V gene sequence: CDR1 MGHRA, CDR2 YSYEKL. V was shortened by 4 bases and J by 5 bases, with 14 bases between the two germline ends. The CDR3 sequence is 14 residues long. CDR3 in amino acids: CASSLNGVGETQYF. CDR3 sequence (DNA): TGCGCCAGCAGCCTAAACGGGGTTGGGGAGACCCAGTACTTC.

This clonotype was seen many times. The genes are TRBV3-1 and TRBJ2-3; D gene unclear. The V gene's germline CDR1 is LGHDT and CDR2 YNNKEL (reference sequence). Trimming stripped 2 bases from V and 3 bases from J, with 6 bases between. This CDR3 is built from 13 residues. The CDR3 DNA is TGTGCCAGCAGCCAAATCCTGACAGATACGCAGTATTTT. It translates to CASSQILTDTQYF.

This clonotype appeared many times. V gene TRBV20-1 combines with J gene TRBJ1-1; 7 positions match TRBD1. CDR3 length: 15 amino acids. After removal of 6 bases from V and 0 bases from J, the junction contained 10 bases not matched to a gene. Germline CDR1 is DFQATT and CDR2 is SNEGSKA (reference sequence). The CDR3, as DNA: TGCAGTGCGCCGAGTGAGGGGGCCTTGAACACTGAAGCTTTCTTT. It codes for CSAPSEGALNTEAFF.

Only a few counts were recorded for this clonotype. This chain links TRBV9 with TRBJ2-3, with D perhaps matching TRBD1 (6 bases). This CDR3 has 13 residues. Trimming cost V 3 bases and J 2 bases, with 7 bases left between them. Germline V gene data show CDR1 as SGDLS and CDR2 as YYNGEE. The CDR3 reads CASSGTDTDTQYF. The CDR3 DNA sequence: TGTGCCAGCAGCGGGACAGACACAGATACGCAGTATTTT.

This clonotype was detected only a few times. The gene calls are TRBV7-2 and TRBJ2-1; D not certain. Germline V gene data show CDR1 as SGHTA and CDR2 as FQGNSA. This CDR3 spans 11 amino acids. Trimming shortened V by 5 bases and J by 7 bases, and 6 bases separated the two germline ends. CDR3 nucleotides: TGTGCCAGCAGCCAGAGGAATGAGCAGTTCTTC. Translated: CASSQRNEQFF. The entire variable domain, with the rest obtained from reference TRBV7-2 and TRBJ2-1, is as follows: GAGVSQSPSNKVTEKGKDVELRCDPISGHTALYWYRQSLGQGLEFLIYFQGNSAPDKSGLPSDRFSAERTGGSVSTLTIQRTQQEDSAVYLCASSQRNEQFFGPGTRLTVL.

This clonotype was found a few times. The chain has TRBV10-3 and TRBJ2-1; the D is unclear. V lost 4 bases and J 3 bases, leaving 13 bases between the germline ends. Germline CDR1 ENHRY, CDR2 SYGVKD. The CDR3 contains 15 residues. CDR3 amino acids: CAISAGRANYNEQFF. CDR3 DNA sequence: TGTGCCATCAGTGCGGGCAGAGCGAACTACAATGAGCAGTTCTTC.

V is TRBV2 and J is TRBJ2-6; 7 nucleotides match TRBD1. The germline CDR1 and CDR2 sequences are SNHLY and FYNNEI. V lost 8 bases to trimming and J lost 0 bases; unmatched junction nucleotides: 13. This CDR3 has 18 residues. The CDR3 nucleotides are TGTGCCAGCCGCAGGGGGACGGTTATGAGCTCTGGGGCCAACGTCCTGACTTTC. Translation gives CASRRGTVMSSGANVLTF.

In this sample, this clonotype turned up a few times. V gene TRBV7-6 combines with J gene TRBJ1-1; weak D call: TRBD1 (6 bases). Deletions cut 1 base from V and 3 bases from J, with 12 bases between. Looked up from germline, CDR1 is SGHVS and CDR2 is FNYEAQ. The CDR3 consists of 15 residues. DNA for the CDR3: TGTGCCAGCAGCTTAGAGATCGGGGGGCACACTGAAGCTTTCTTT. It yields the protein CASSLEIGGHTEAFF.

J is TRBJ1-5 and V is TRBV5-5; perhaps TRBD1 as D (5 bases). Germline CDR1 is SGHKS and CDR2 is YYEKEE (reference sequence). V was clipped by 3 bases and J by 5 bases, with 9 bases between them. CDR3 length: 13 amino acids. CDR3 sequence: CASSSEGYQPQHF. The CDR3, as DNA: TGTGCCAGCAGCTCCGAGGGGTATCAGCCCCAGCATTTT. Based on the CDR3 plus reference TRBV5-5 and TRBJ1-5, the full variable domain is DAGVTQSPTHLIKTRGQQVTLRCSPISGHKSVSWYQQVLGQGPQFIFQYYEKEERGRGNFPDRFSARQFPNYSSELNVNALLLGDSALYLCASSSEGYQPQHFGDGTRLSIL.